The 5 T cell receptor beta chains below were found in one sample sequenced in a study of identical twins. Via MiXCR, TCRdb re-called the 5' RACE reads, giving one row per CDR3 protein. Among under 400,000 distinct CDR3 sequences, 7% to 9.5% were seen once, and the ten largest hold under 10%. Sequenced input: naive T cells sorted from blood. Receptors were obtained from a woman aged 50 to 60 in good health.

This chain connects TRBV2 to TRBJ2-7, with no clear D. The V end lost 4 bases, the J end lost 3 bases, and 16 bases lay between the germline ends. Germline CDR1 reads SNHLY; CDR2 reads FYNNEI. The CDR3 is made up of 15 amino acids. The chain's CDR3 is CASSGLSVTFYEQYF. For the CDR3, the DNA is TGTGCCAGCAGTGGGTTGTCAGTTACCTTCTACGAGCAGTACTTC.

This clonotype was seen a few times. The gene calls are TRBV12-3 or TRBV12-4 and TRBJ2-7, with 12 bases lining up with TRBD1. The CDR3 spans 15 residues. The J segment lost 8 bases and the V segment lost 5 bases, leaving 10 bases of the junction unmatched. DNA for the CDR3: TGTGCCAGCAGTCGATCTGATGGGACAGGGGGCCAGCAGTACGTC. Its translation: CASSRSDGTGGQQYV.

The sample holds a few counts of this clonotype. The rearrangement uses TRBV3-1 and TRBJ2-1; perhaps TRBD1 as D (6 bases). CDR1 LGHDT and CDR2 YNNKEL come from the germline V gene (reference sequence). The length of the CDR3 is 16 residues. Trimming left V 4 bases short and J 4 bases short, with 17 bases between. The CDR3 coding sequence is TGTGCCAGCAGCCCTAGCCCAGGGGTCCTATACAATGAGCAGTTCTTC. Translating it yields CASSPSPGVLYNEQFF.

The chain is built from TRBV5-1 and TRBJ2-1, with 9 bases identical to TRBD2. The CDR3 sequence is 16 residues long. Germline CDR1 reads SGHRS; CDR2 reads YFSETQ. V was pared by 1 base and J by 7 bases, with 9 bases of the junction left unmatched. CDR3 protein: CASSLMIAGAGNEQFF. CDR3 DNA: TGCGCCAGCAGCTTGATGATAGCGGGAGCGGGGAATGAGCAGTTCTTC.

On this clonotype itself: This sequence may be a read error, since a much larger clone differs from it by one base. Without the conserved terminal phenylalanine or tryptophan, this CDR3 likely stems from a read error. No DNA is shown, since the ends of the CDR3 on it are uncertain; the CDR3 is the one TCRdb lists. The chain recombines TRBV21-1 with TRBJ1-1. TRBV21-1 is deemed a pseudogene. The CDR3 sequence runs 11 residues, both termini included. The CDR3 reads CASSNKGKAFS.